The TCR beta chain under discussion was sequenced for a study of CD8+ T cells in alopecia areata. Study observations and caveats: Affected scalp, especially in alopecia totalis/universalis, had a higher clonality than normal scalp did. Clonality in the scalp and expanded CD8+ clones ranked among the top 100 were significantly decreased by tofacitinib.

Germline V lookup: CDR1 SGHDT, CDR2 YYEEEE. CDR3 size: 16 residues. The ends lost 0 bases at V and 4 bases at J; junction bases unmatched: 9. Extracted RNA was reverse transcribed into cDNA, the sequencing template. Assay used: immunoSEQ multiplex PCR; TCRdb lists only in-frame clones, some missing. The sample yields 95,000 to 100,000 clones, just under 60% seen once. The treatment: oral pan-JAK inhibitor, 5-10 mg twice daily. PBMCs were stained for CD3, CD4 and CD8, and CD4+ and CD8+ T cells were sorted. The sample holds a few counts of this clone. The antigen is undetermined. The J gene is TRBJ1-2, the V gene TRBV5-6, with 7 bases fitting TRBD1. The material sequenced was CD8+ T cells sorted from blood, taken at approximately week 60, from a patient treated with tofacitinib. This clonotype was obtained from a human donor with alopecia areata. The chain's CDR3 is CASSLGRQGDSYGYTF. CDR3 coding DNA: TGTGCCAGCAGCTTGGGACGACAGGGAGATTCCTATGGCTACACCTTC.